Below, 30 T cell receptor beta chains from the same sample are listed, as sequenced in a study of radiation and T cells in renal cell carcinoma (dated by TCRdb to 2020 to 2022). The time point tag for this specimen amounts to: baseline pretreatment blood. What this sample's treatment or condition label stands for: 15 Gy SBRT to primary tumor, nephrectomy 4 weeks later. To prepare the library, the immunoSEQ multiplex PCR assay was applied. TCRdb obtained this table from immuneACCESS and retained in-frame rearrangements with V and J assigned. These tables miss some clones; where compared with another copy, unresolved V genes account for less than half of the shortfall, and the remainder is unexplained. The sample data list some 150,000 clones, and less than 85% of these were observed just once. Of the sample, under 25% is held by the ten largest clones. The specimen was blood, collected from a patient whose treatment included radiotherapy and nephrectomy. The receptors originated from a woman aged 50 to 65 with renal cell carcinoma.

DNA for the CDR3: TGTGCCAGCGCACTGATAGGAGACGAGCAGTACTTC. Translating gives CASALIGDEQYF. The rearrangement links TRBV25-1 to TRBJ2-7; no reliable D call. The CDR3 has 12 residues. The germline V gene has CDR1 MGHDK and CDR2 SYGVNS. Trimming took off 8 bases at V and 5 bases at J, with 13 bases between the two ends.

The rearrangement links TRBV11-3 to TRBJ2-7, with D possibly matching TRBD2 (5 bases). Trimming removed 4 bases from V and 5 bases from J, with 12 bases in between. CDR1 and CDR2 (germline): SGHNT, YENEEA. CDR3 size: 13 residues. CDR3 sequence: CASSSRGWNEQYF. CDR3 DNA sequence: TGTGCCAGCAGCTCCCGAGGGTGGAACGAGCAGTACTTC.

This sequence joins TRBV2 and TRBJ1-4; 8 bases align to TRBD1. CDR1 SNHLY and CDR2 FYNNEI come from the germline V gene. This CDR3 region has 16 residues. After removal of 6 bases from V and 0 bases from J, the junction contained 6 bases not matched to a gene. The CDR3 reads CASRDRDFATNEKLFF. CDR3 sequence (DNA): TGTGCCAGCAGGGACAGGGATTTTGCAACTAATGAAAAACTGTTTTTT.

This clone was seen just once. The chain links TRBV29-1 to TRBJ2-3; D may be TRBD2 (6 bases). Germline V lookup: CDR1 SQVTM, CDR2 ANQGSEA. V shed 7 bases and J shed 7 bases, with 27 bases lying between them. This CDR3 comprises 16 residues. The CDR3 sequence is CSARLFFLERAHTQYF. The CDR3 DNA sequence: TGCAGCGCTCGTCTATTCTTTCTGGAGCGGGCACATACGCAGTATTTT.

V is TRBV7-2 and J is TRBJ2-5; 7 nucleotides match TRBD1. Germline V gives CDR1 SGHTA, CDR2 FQGNSA. V trimming: 5 bases; J trimming: 4 bases; junction bases outside the gene matches: 1. The CDR3 extends over 12 amino acids. For the CDR3, the DNA is TGTGCCAGCAGCCACAGGGGAGAGACCCAGTACTTC. This translates into CASSHRGETQYF.

This clone is a singleton in its sample. The gene calls are TRBV6-1 and TRBJ1-6, with D possibly being TRBD1 (5 bases). The CDR3 consists of 18 residues. The germline V gene encodes CDR1 MNHNS and CDR2 SASEGT. Trimming stripped 3 bases from V and 1 base from J, with 16 bases between. The CDR3 here is CASSERSERGSYNSPLHF. DNA for the CDR3: TGTGCCAGCAGTGAGCGCTCGGAGAGGGGTTCCTATAATTCACCCCTCCACTTT.

The table lists this clone with a count of one. This chain connects TRBV15 to TRBJ2-1; TRBD2 matches 9 bases. Losses at the gene ends were 3 bases for V and 6 bases for J; bases not matched to a gene: 15. Germline V lookup: CDR1 LNHNV, CDR2 YYDKDF (reference sequence). The CDR3 is 18 residues long. The CDR3 protein is CATSRGGTSGSPSNEQFF. The CDR3 region has the DNA TGTGCCACCAGCAGGGGAGGAACTAGCGGGTCCCCGTCCAATGAGCAGTTCTTC.

This clone was seen only once. The chain combines TRBV29-1 with TRBJ1-4; 7 bases fit TRBD1. Germline-derived CDR1 and CDR2 are SQVTM and ANQGSEA. The V segment lost 6 bases and the J segment 8 bases; nucleotides outside the gene matches: 9. The CDR3 has 13 residues. The CDR3 loop reads CSVERGPGEKLFF. CDR3 in DNA: TGCAGCGTGGAAAGGGGGCCGGGGGAAAAACTGTTTTTT. Together with reference TRBV29-1 and TRBJ1-4, the CDR3 gives the full variable domain: SAVISQKPSRDICQRGTSLTIQCQVDSQVTMMFWYRQQPGQSLTLIATANQGSEATYESGFVIDKFPISRPNLTFSTLTVSNMSPEDSSIYLCSVERGPGEKLFFGSGTQLSVL.

The chain joins TRBV7-2 to TRBJ2-5; 7 bases agree with TRBD2. Losses at the gene ends were 2 bases for V and 6 bases for J; bases not matched to a gene: 3. Germline CDR1 reads SGHTA; CDR2 reads FQGNSA. This CDR3 has 13 amino acids. The CDR3 DNA follows: TGTGCCAGCAGCTTACCGGGGGGACAGACCCAGTACTTC. Translation: CASSLPGGQTQYF. Using reference TRBV7-2 and TRBJ2-5 for the parts outside the CDR3, the full variable domain is GAGVSQSPSNKVTEKGKDVELRCDPISGHTALYWYRQSLGQGLEFLIYFQGNSAPDKSGLPSDRFSAERTGGSVSTLTIQRTQQEDSAVYLCASSLPGGQTQYFGPGTRLLVL.

The V gene is TRBV6-5, the J gene TRBJ2-5; 8 positions match TRBD2. J lost 5 bases, V lost 8 bases, and 10 bases had no gene match. Germline V lookup: CDR1 MNHEY, CDR2 SVGAGI. CDR3 length: 14 residues. In nucleotides, the CDR3 is TGTGCCAGCGGGAGCGGGAGTAGCTTGGAGACCCAGTACTTC. Amino acids: CASGSGSSLETQYF.

The chain uses TRBV6-4 and TRBJ2-7, with a weak D call TRBD1 (5 bases). The CDR3 loop spans 14 amino acids. Trimming removed 0 bases from V and 3 bases from J, with 9 bases in between. Germline V gene lookup returns CDR1 MRHNA and CDR2 SNTAGT. CDR3 nucleotide sequence: TGTGCCAGCAGTGACTCGGGCAGGGTCTACGAGCAGTACTTC. Amino acids: CASSDSGRVYEQYF.

This clone was observed once. The chain uses TRBV15 and TRBJ2-7; D unclear. Germline-derived CDR1 and CDR2 are LNHNV and YYDKDF (reference sequence). With 3 bases removed from V and 4 bases from J, the gap between germline ends came to 13 bases. This CDR3 region has 14 residues. In nucleotides, the CDR3 is TGTGCCACCAGCAGGGACCCGGGTCAGTACGAGCAGTACTTC. It encodes CATSRDPGQYEQYF.

The chain has TRBV5-1 and TRBJ2-7; perhaps TRBD1 as D (6 bases). The CDR3 contains 15 residues. Germline V CDR1 and CDR2: SGHRS, YFSETQ. Trimming took 7 bases from V and 0 from J, leaving 17 bases between them. CDR3 DNA: TGCGCCAGCGCAGTGGGACACGCCAGCTCCTACGAGCAGTACTTC. It is translated as CASAVGHASSYEQYF.

The sample holds a few counts of this clone. The junction departs from the called germline gene at one end, perhaps through a read error. The rearrangement links TRBV5-6 to TRBJ1-1, with 8 bases matching TRBD1. Germline lookup yields CDR1 SGHDT and CDR2 YYEEEE. The CDR3 extends over 16 amino acids. The CDR3 sequence is CASNLDRVRAKTEAFF. The CDR3 nucleotides are TGTGCCAGCAACTTGGACAGGGTGAGGGCAAAGACTGAAGCTTTCTTT. Full variable domain (remainder filled in from reference TRBV5-6 and TRBJ1-1): DAGVTQSPTHLIKTRGQQVTLRCSPKSGHDTVSWYQQALGQGPQFIFQYYEEEERQRGNFPDRFSGHQFPNYSSELNVNALLLGDSALYLCASNLDRVRAKTEAFFGQGTRLTVV.

The CDR3 loop reads CASSYPSNTEAFF. CDR3 nucleotide sequence: TGTGCCAGCAGTTACCCCAGTAATACTGAAGCTTTCTTT. This rearrangement joins TRBV6-5 to TRBJ1-1; unclear D gene. This CDR3 has 13 amino acids. Germline-derived CDR1 and CDR2 are MNHEY and SVGAGI. The ends were cut back, 2 bases at V and 5 bases at J, with 9 bases in the middle.

CDR3 nucleotide sequence: TGTGCCAGCAGCGAACGAGGACTAGCCACCAATACGCAGTATTTT. This sequence encodes CASSERGLATNTQYF. V usage is TRBV5-4 and J usage is TRBJ2-3, with TRBD2 identical over 8 bases. The CDR3 is 15 residues long. The V and J ends lost 4 bases and 7 bases, in that order; junction bases with no gene match: 11. Germline V gene data show CDR1 as SGHNT and CDR2 as YYREEE (reference sequence).

The rearrangement joins TRBV4-1 to TRBJ1-5, with D hard to call. The CDR3 contains 16 residues. Trimming pared 1 base from V and 1 base from J, leaving 11 bases between. The germline gives CDR1 MGHRA, CDR2 YSYEKL. The CDR3 DNA follows: TGCGCCAGCAGCCAAGGCGCTTCGGGGAGCAATCAGCCCCAGCATTTT. It encodes CASSQGASGSNQPQHF.

In this sample, this clone turned up a few times. The chain links TRBV5-1 to TRBJ2-7, with 7 nucleotides matching TRBD1. CDR3 length: 16 residues. J lost 1 base, V lost 4 bases, and 11 bases had no gene match. Per the germline V gene, CDR1 is SGHRS and CDR2 is YFSETQ. The CDR3 here is CASSKGDSLTSYEQYF. Written as DNA, the CDR3 is TGCGCCAGCAGCAAAGGGGACAGCCTTACGTCCTACGAGCAGTACTTC.

The chain couples TRBV27 to TRBJ1-1, with 7 nucleotides matching TRBD1. The germline V gene encodes CDR1 MNHEY and CDR2 SMNVEV (reference sequence). CDR3 length: 13 amino acids. The junction had 10 bases not matched to a gene; V was cut back by 10 bases and J by 5 bases. The CDR3 bases are TGTGCCACCAGGGGGGGGGTTTATACTGAAGCTTTCTTT. This translates into CATRGGVYTEAFF.

This chain connects TRBV18 to TRBJ1-6; no firm D call. This CDR3 contains 15 residues. Germline-derived CDR1 and CDR2 are KGHSH and LQKENI. Trimming took 1 base from V and 9 from J, leaving 13 bases between them. The CDR3 DNA is TGTGCCAGCTCACCACTCTCAGGCGGAAGTTCACCCCTCCACTTT. Its translation: CASSPLSGGSSPLHF.

The V and J genes are TRBV5-6 and TRBJ1-4, with a possible D match to TRBD1 (5 bases). The V and J ends lost 4 bases and 8 bases respectively, with 18 bases between them. Germline values: CDR1 SGHDT, CDR2 YYEEEE. This CDR3 has 15 residues. The CDR3 nucleotides are TGTGCCAGCAGCCCCAGCGGGGGGGTTGGGGAAAAACTGTTTTTT. It yields the protein CASSPSGGVGEKLFF.

A single count supports this clone. The chain recombines TRBV10-2 with TRBJ1-1; TRBD1 is a possible D gene (5 bases). Trimming stripped 1 base from V and 4 bases from J, with 7 bases between. Germline V gives CDR1 WSHSY, CDR2 SAAADI. This CDR3 has 13 amino acids. The CDR3 sequence: CASSEFGATEAFF. Written as DNA, the CDR3 is TGCGCCAGCAGTGAGTTTGGGGCCACTGAAGCTTTCTTT.

This chain joins TRBV6-5 and TRBJ2-7, with 9 positions matching TRBD2. In germline, CDR1 is MNHEY, CDR2 SVGAGI. The CDR3 extends over 14 amino acids. V trimming: 6 bases; J trimming: 6 bases; junction bases outside the gene matches: 9. The CDR3 bases are TGTGCCAGCAGACCGGGACTAGCAGTTCTCGAGCAGTACTTC. Translation: CASRPGLAVLEQYF.

The chain carries TRBV9 and TRBJ2-1, with D possibly matching TRBD1 (5 bases). CDR3 length: 14 amino acids. Between the trimmed V and J ends, which lost 4 bases and 6 bases, there was a span of 14 bases. Per germline, CDR1 SGDLS and CDR2 YYNGEE. The CDR3 DNA reads as TGTGCCAGCAGCCCACCAGGGATCGTCAATGAGCAGTTCTTC. Translation: CASSPPGIVNEQFF.

The genes are TRBV6-5 and TRBJ2-7; tentatively, D is TRBD1 (7 bases). The CDR3 sequence is 14 residues long. The V and J ends lost 4 bases and 2 bases respectively, with 12 bases between them. Germline V CDR1 and CDR2: MNHEY, SVGAGI. CDR3 residues: CASSLDREAYEQYF. Here the CDR3 DNA reads TGTGCCAGCAGTTTAGACAGGGAGGCCTACGAGCAGTACTTC.

The V call is TRBV5-4, the J call TRBJ2-5; 9 bases agree with TRBD2. Germline CDR1 SGHNT, CDR2 YYREEE (reference sequence). The CDR3 runs 16 residues. J lost 2 bases, V lost 3 bases, and 8 bases had no gene match. CDR3 sequence reads: CASSSRTSVRQETQYF. As DNA, the CDR3 is TGTGCCAGCAGCTCTCGGACTAGCGTGAGACAAGAGACCCAGTACTTC.

The CDR3 sequence is CASSSQSGPGYQPQHF. In DNA form, the CDR3 reads TGTGCCAGCAGTTCCCAGTCTGGGCCAGGGTATCAGCCCCAGCATTTT. The chain couples TRBV28 to TRBJ1-5; TRBD1 might be the D (5 bases). This CDR3 is 16 amino acids long. Trimming removed 4 bases at V and 5 bases at J, with 18 bases between. Looked up from germline, CDR1 is MDHEN and CDR2 is SYDVKM. The full variable domain, its missing parts supplied by reference TRBV28 and TRBJ1-5, is DVKVTQSSRYLVKRTGEKVFLECVQDMDHENMFWYRQDPGLGLRLIYFSYDVKMKEKGDIPEGYSVSREKKERFSLILESASTNQTSMYLCASSSQSGPGYQPQHFGDGTRLSIL.

The table lists this clone with a count of one. V gene TRBV10-3 combines with J gene TRBJ2-1, with TRBD2 as a possible D gene (6 bases). V lost 8 bases to trimming and J lost 5 bases, with 10 bases between them. The CDR3 totals 12 residues. Germline CDR1 and CDR2: ENHRY and SYGVKD. CDR3 in amino acids: CAIGGANNEQFF. The CDR3 nucleotides read TGTGCCATCGGAGGGGCGAACAATGAGCAGTTCTTC.

The chain recombines TRBV10-3 with TRBJ1-6, with 7 bases matching TRBD1. The CDR3 is made up of 14 amino acids. CDR1 and CDR2 (germline): ENHRY, SYGVKD. The V segment lost 7 bases and the J segment 8 bases; nucleotides outside the gene matches: 8. The CDR3 sequence is CAINSQGTDSPLHF. The CDR3 region has the DNA TGTGCCATCAATTCACAGGGGACCGATTCACCCCTCCACTTT.

This chain uses TRBV30 with TRBJ2-2, with D perhaps matching TRBD2 (6 bases). V was cut by 2 bases and J by 6 bases, with 16 bases left in between. From germline, CDR1 is GTSNPN and CDR2 SVGIG (reference sequence). The CDR3 consists of 15 residues. Here the CDR3 DNA reads TGTGCCTGGAGTACGCAGGGAGGAGGCCCCGGGGAGCTGTTTTTT. Translating it yields CAWSTQGGGPGELFF.